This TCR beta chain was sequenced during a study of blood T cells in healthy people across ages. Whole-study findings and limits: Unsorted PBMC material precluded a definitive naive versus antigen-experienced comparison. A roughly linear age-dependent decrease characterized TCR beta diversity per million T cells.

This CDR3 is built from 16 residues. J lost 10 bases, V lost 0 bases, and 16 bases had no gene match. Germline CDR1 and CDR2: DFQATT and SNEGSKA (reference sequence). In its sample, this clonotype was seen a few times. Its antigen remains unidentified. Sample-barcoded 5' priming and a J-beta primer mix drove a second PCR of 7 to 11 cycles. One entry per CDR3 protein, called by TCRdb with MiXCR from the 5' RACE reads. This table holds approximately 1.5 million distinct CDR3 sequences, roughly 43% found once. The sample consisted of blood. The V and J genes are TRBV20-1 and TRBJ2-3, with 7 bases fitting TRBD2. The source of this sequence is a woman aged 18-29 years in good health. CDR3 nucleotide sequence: TGCAGTGCTAGAGATTACCAGGGAAGCGGGGTCGGGGCGCAGTATTTT. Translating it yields CSARDYQGSGVGAQYF.